What follows is one T cell receptor (beta chain) and its context. The source of the sample is a study of Graves' ophthalmopathy and Graves' hyperthyroidism. The V end was cut by 8 bases, the J end by 7 bases, with 12 bases between. The CDR3 is made up of 12 amino acids. Germline V gives CDR1 SGHVS, CDR2 FQNEAQ. For repertoire sequencing, the TCR beta CDR3 regions were amplified from RNA transcripts. Second-round multiplex PCR came after first-round RT-PCR with HTBI primers. TCRdb independently ran MiXCR on the multiplex PCR reads; one entry per CDR3 protein. The sample has about 230,000 distinct CDR3 sequences; around 50% are singletons.

The receptor was derived from an adult man with Graves' ophthalmopathy. The rearrangement joins TRBV7-8 to TRBJ1-5, with a tentative D call TRBD1 (5 bases). Sequencing was done on a sample of peripheral blood. The DNA for the CDR3 is TGTGCCAGCGACCAGGGAGGACAGCCCCAGCATTTT. Amino acid sequence: CASDQGGQPQHF.